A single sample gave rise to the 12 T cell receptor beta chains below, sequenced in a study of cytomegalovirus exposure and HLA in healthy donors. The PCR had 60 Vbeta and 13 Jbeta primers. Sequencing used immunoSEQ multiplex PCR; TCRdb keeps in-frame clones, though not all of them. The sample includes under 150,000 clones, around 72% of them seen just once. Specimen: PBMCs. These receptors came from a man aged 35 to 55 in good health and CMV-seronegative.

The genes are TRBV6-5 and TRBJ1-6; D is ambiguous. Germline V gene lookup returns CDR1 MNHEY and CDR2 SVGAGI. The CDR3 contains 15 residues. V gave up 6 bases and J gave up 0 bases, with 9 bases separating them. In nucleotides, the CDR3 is TGTGCCAGCAGAAGAGAGCTCTCCTATAATTCACCCCTCCACTTT. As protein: CASRRELSYNSPLHF.

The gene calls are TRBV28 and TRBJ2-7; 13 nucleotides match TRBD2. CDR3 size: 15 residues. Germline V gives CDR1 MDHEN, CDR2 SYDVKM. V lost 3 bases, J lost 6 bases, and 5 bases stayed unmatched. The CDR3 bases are TGTGCCAGCAGTTTTGGACTAGCGGGAGTGGCCGAGCAGTACTTC. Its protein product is CASSFGLAGVAEQYF.

CDR3: CASSTQRGYAEAFF. As DNA, the CDR3 is TGTGCCAGCAGTACCCAAAGGGGGTACGCTGAAGCTTTCTTT. The chain uses TRBV6-5 and TRBJ1-1; possible D gene TRBD1, 6 bases. CDR3 length: 14 residues. Trimming cost V 5 bases and J 6 bases, with 16 bases left between them. CDR1 and CDR2 (germline): MNHEY, SVGAGI.

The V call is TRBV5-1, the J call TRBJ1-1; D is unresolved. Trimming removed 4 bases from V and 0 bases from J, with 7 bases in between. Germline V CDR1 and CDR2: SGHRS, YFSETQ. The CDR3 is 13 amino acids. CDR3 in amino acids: CASSPYLNTEAFF. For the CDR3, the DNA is TGCGCCAGCAGCCCTTATTTGAACACTGAAGCTTTCTTT.

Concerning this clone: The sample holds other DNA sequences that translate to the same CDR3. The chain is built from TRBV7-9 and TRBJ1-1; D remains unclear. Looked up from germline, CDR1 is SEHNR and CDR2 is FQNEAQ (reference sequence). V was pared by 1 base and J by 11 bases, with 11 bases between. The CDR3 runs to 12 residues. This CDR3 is CASSLGSGEAFF. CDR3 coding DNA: TGTGCCAGCAGCTTAGGCTCAGGCGAGGCTTTCTTT.

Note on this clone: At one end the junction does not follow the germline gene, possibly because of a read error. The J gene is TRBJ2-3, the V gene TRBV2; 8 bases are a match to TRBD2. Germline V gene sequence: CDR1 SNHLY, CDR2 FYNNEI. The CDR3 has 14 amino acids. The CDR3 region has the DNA TGTGCCAGCAGTCCATGGACTAGCACCGATACGCAGTATTTT. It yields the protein CASSPWTSTDTQYF.

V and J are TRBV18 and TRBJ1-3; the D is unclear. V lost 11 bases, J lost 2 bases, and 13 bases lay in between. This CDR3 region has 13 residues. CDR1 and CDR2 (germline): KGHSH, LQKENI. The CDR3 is CAGQWATGNTIYF. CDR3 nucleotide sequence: TGTGCCGGGCAGTGGGCCACTGGAAACACCATATATTTT.

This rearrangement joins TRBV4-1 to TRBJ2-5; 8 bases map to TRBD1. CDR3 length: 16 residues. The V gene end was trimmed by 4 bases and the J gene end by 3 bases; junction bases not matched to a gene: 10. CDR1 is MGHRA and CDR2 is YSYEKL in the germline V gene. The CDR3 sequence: CASSPGQGIMEETQYF. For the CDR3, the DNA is TGCGCCAGCAGCCCAGGACAGGGAATTATGGAAGAGACCCAGTACTTC.

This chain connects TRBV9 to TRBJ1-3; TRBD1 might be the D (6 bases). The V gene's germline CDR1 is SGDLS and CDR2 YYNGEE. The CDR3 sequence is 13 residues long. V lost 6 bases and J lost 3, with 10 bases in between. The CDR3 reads CASTQGFGNTIYF. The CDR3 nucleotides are TGTGCCAGCACCCAGGGGTTTGGAAACACCATATATTTT.

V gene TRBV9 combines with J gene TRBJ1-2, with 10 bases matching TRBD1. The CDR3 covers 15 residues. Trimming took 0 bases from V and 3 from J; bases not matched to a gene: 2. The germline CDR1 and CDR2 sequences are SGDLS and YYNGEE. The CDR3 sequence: CASSVAGQGDYGYTF. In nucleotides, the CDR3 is TGTGCCAGCAGCGTAGCCGGACAGGGGGACTATGGCTACACCTTC.

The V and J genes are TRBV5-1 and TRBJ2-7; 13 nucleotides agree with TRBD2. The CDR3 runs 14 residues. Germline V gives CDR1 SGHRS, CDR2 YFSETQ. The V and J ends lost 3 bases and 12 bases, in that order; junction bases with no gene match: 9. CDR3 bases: TGCGCCAGCAGCTCAGGGACTAGCGGGACGATCCGGTACTTC. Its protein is CASSSGTSGTIRYF. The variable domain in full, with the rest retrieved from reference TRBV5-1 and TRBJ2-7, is KAGVTQTPRYLIKTRGQQVTLSCSPISGHRSVSWYQQTPGQGLQFLFEYFSETQRNKGNFPGRFSGRQFSNSRSEMNVSTLELGDSALYLCASSSGTSGTIRYFGPGTRLTVT.

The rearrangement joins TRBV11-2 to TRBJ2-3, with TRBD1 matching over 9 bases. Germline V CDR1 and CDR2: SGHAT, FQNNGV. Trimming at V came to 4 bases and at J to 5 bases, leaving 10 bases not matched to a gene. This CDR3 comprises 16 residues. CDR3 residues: CASSSLRDRAEDTQYF. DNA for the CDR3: TGTGCCAGCAGCTCCCTCCGGGACAGGGCGGAAGATACGCAGTATTTT.